One sample yielded the 9 T cell receptor beta chains listed below, sequenced in a study of beta chain features in type 1 diabetes. No antigen has been identified for these receptors. General study results and limits: In all four CD4+ subsets, TCRB CDR3 length was significantly, moderately reduced in type 1 diabetes.

Investigators reverse transcribed all isolated RNA, so they sequenced expressed TCRB transcripts. Clones were read by immunoSEQ multiplex PCR, and TCRdb kept only the in-frame ones, dropping some. Of 310,000 or so clones listed, roughly a tenth are singletons. The sample comprised central memory CD4+ T cells from blood. The source is a man aged 25-45 years with type 1 diabetes.

The rearrangement joins TRBV10-2 to TRBJ1-5; D is ambiguous. This CDR3 has 13 residues. Germline loops: CDR1 WSHSY, CDR2 SAAADI. Trimming pared 6 bases from V and 0 bases from J, leaving 6 bases between. This chain's CDR3 is CASRGYSNQPQHF. The CDR3 bases are TGCGCCAGCAGAGGGTATAGCAATCAGCCCCAGCATTTT.

The rearrangement uses TRBV18 and TRBJ2-4; 14 nucleotides match TRBD2. This CDR3 is 16 amino acids long. Germline V gene lookup returns CDR1 KGHSH and CDR2 LQKENI. J lost 6 bases, V lost 2 bases, and 3 bases had no gene match. The CDR3 spells CASSPGTSGGLNIQYF. The CDR3 region has the DNA TGTGCCAGCTCACCAGGGACTAGCGGGGGTCTAAACATTCAGTACTTC.

The table lists this clone with a few counts. The chain carries TRBV6-6 and TRBJ2-2, with D possibly being TRBD1 (7 bases). V gave up 5 bases and J gave up 4 bases, with 14 bases separating them. Germline V CDR1 and CDR2: MNHNY, SVGAGI (reference sequence). This CDR3 has 15 residues. CDR3 region: CASSPQGGSTGELFF. In DNA form, the CDR3 reads TGTGCCAGCAGTCCCCAGGGGGGAAGCACCGGGGAGCTGTTTTTT.

CDR3 sequence: CAWSFSGELFF. Here the CDR3 DNA reads TGTGCCTGGAGCTTCTCCGGGGAGCTGTTTTTT. This chain connects TRBV30 to TRBJ2-2, with no clear D. With 3 bases removed from V and 6 bases from J, the gap between germline ends came to 5 bases. Germline loops: CDR1 GTSNPN, CDR2 SVGIG (reference sequence). There are 11 residues in the CDR3.

V and J are TRBV30 and TRBJ1-1, with a possible D match to TRBD1 (6 bases). The CDR3 runs 13 residues. The germline V gene encodes CDR1 GTSNPN and CDR2 SVGIG (reference sequence). Trimming stripped 5 bases from V and 4 bases from J, with 14 bases between. For the CDR3, the DNA is TGTGCCTGGGCCAACAGGGTGCTCACTGAAGCTTTCTTT. It specifies CAWANRVLTEAFF.

The chain carries TRBV9 and TRBJ2-7; D is unresolved. The CDR3 totals 15 residues. The germline V gene encodes CDR1 SGDLS and CDR2 YYNGEE. V lost 4 bases and J lost 0, with 14 bases in between. CDR3 bases: TGTGCCAGCAGCCCCTTCGTAGGGAACTCCTACGAGCAGTACTTC. It is translated as CASSPFVGNSYEQYF.

The chain recombines TRBV27 with TRBJ1-1, with 7 bases fitting TRBD1. The CDR3 covers 14 residues. Germline V gene lookup returns CDR1 MNHEY and CDR2 SMNVEV (reference sequence). V gave up 6 bases and J gave up 4 bases; unmatched junction bases: 8. CDR3 protein: CASRLEKGATEAFF. The CDR3 region has the DNA TGTGCCAGCAGACTTGAGAAGGGGGCCACTGAAGCTTTCTTT.

The sample holds many counts of this clone. The genes are TRBV7-9 and TRBJ1-4; TRBD1 aligns across 8 bases. The CDR3 spans 15 residues. V lost 7 bases, J lost 4 bases, and 8 bases stayed unmatched. CDR1 and CDR2 (germline): SEHNR, FQNEAQ (reference sequence). Here the CDR3 DNA reads TGTGCCAGCACCACCGGGGACAGGTTTAATGAAAAACTGTTTTTT. Translating gives CASTTGDRFNEKLFF.

This clone showed up just a few times. The chain has TRBV6-5 and TRBJ2-5; 10 bases are a match to TRBD2. The J call may be faulty, since TRBJ2-7 better matches the DNA end. The CDR3 length is 15 residues. CDR1 and CDR2 from the germline V gene are MNHEY and SVGAGI. CDR3 sequence reads: CASSYRSGGAAEQYF. The CDR3 DNA follows: TGTGCCAGCAGTTATCGCAGCGGGGGGGCCGCCGAGCAGTACTTC.